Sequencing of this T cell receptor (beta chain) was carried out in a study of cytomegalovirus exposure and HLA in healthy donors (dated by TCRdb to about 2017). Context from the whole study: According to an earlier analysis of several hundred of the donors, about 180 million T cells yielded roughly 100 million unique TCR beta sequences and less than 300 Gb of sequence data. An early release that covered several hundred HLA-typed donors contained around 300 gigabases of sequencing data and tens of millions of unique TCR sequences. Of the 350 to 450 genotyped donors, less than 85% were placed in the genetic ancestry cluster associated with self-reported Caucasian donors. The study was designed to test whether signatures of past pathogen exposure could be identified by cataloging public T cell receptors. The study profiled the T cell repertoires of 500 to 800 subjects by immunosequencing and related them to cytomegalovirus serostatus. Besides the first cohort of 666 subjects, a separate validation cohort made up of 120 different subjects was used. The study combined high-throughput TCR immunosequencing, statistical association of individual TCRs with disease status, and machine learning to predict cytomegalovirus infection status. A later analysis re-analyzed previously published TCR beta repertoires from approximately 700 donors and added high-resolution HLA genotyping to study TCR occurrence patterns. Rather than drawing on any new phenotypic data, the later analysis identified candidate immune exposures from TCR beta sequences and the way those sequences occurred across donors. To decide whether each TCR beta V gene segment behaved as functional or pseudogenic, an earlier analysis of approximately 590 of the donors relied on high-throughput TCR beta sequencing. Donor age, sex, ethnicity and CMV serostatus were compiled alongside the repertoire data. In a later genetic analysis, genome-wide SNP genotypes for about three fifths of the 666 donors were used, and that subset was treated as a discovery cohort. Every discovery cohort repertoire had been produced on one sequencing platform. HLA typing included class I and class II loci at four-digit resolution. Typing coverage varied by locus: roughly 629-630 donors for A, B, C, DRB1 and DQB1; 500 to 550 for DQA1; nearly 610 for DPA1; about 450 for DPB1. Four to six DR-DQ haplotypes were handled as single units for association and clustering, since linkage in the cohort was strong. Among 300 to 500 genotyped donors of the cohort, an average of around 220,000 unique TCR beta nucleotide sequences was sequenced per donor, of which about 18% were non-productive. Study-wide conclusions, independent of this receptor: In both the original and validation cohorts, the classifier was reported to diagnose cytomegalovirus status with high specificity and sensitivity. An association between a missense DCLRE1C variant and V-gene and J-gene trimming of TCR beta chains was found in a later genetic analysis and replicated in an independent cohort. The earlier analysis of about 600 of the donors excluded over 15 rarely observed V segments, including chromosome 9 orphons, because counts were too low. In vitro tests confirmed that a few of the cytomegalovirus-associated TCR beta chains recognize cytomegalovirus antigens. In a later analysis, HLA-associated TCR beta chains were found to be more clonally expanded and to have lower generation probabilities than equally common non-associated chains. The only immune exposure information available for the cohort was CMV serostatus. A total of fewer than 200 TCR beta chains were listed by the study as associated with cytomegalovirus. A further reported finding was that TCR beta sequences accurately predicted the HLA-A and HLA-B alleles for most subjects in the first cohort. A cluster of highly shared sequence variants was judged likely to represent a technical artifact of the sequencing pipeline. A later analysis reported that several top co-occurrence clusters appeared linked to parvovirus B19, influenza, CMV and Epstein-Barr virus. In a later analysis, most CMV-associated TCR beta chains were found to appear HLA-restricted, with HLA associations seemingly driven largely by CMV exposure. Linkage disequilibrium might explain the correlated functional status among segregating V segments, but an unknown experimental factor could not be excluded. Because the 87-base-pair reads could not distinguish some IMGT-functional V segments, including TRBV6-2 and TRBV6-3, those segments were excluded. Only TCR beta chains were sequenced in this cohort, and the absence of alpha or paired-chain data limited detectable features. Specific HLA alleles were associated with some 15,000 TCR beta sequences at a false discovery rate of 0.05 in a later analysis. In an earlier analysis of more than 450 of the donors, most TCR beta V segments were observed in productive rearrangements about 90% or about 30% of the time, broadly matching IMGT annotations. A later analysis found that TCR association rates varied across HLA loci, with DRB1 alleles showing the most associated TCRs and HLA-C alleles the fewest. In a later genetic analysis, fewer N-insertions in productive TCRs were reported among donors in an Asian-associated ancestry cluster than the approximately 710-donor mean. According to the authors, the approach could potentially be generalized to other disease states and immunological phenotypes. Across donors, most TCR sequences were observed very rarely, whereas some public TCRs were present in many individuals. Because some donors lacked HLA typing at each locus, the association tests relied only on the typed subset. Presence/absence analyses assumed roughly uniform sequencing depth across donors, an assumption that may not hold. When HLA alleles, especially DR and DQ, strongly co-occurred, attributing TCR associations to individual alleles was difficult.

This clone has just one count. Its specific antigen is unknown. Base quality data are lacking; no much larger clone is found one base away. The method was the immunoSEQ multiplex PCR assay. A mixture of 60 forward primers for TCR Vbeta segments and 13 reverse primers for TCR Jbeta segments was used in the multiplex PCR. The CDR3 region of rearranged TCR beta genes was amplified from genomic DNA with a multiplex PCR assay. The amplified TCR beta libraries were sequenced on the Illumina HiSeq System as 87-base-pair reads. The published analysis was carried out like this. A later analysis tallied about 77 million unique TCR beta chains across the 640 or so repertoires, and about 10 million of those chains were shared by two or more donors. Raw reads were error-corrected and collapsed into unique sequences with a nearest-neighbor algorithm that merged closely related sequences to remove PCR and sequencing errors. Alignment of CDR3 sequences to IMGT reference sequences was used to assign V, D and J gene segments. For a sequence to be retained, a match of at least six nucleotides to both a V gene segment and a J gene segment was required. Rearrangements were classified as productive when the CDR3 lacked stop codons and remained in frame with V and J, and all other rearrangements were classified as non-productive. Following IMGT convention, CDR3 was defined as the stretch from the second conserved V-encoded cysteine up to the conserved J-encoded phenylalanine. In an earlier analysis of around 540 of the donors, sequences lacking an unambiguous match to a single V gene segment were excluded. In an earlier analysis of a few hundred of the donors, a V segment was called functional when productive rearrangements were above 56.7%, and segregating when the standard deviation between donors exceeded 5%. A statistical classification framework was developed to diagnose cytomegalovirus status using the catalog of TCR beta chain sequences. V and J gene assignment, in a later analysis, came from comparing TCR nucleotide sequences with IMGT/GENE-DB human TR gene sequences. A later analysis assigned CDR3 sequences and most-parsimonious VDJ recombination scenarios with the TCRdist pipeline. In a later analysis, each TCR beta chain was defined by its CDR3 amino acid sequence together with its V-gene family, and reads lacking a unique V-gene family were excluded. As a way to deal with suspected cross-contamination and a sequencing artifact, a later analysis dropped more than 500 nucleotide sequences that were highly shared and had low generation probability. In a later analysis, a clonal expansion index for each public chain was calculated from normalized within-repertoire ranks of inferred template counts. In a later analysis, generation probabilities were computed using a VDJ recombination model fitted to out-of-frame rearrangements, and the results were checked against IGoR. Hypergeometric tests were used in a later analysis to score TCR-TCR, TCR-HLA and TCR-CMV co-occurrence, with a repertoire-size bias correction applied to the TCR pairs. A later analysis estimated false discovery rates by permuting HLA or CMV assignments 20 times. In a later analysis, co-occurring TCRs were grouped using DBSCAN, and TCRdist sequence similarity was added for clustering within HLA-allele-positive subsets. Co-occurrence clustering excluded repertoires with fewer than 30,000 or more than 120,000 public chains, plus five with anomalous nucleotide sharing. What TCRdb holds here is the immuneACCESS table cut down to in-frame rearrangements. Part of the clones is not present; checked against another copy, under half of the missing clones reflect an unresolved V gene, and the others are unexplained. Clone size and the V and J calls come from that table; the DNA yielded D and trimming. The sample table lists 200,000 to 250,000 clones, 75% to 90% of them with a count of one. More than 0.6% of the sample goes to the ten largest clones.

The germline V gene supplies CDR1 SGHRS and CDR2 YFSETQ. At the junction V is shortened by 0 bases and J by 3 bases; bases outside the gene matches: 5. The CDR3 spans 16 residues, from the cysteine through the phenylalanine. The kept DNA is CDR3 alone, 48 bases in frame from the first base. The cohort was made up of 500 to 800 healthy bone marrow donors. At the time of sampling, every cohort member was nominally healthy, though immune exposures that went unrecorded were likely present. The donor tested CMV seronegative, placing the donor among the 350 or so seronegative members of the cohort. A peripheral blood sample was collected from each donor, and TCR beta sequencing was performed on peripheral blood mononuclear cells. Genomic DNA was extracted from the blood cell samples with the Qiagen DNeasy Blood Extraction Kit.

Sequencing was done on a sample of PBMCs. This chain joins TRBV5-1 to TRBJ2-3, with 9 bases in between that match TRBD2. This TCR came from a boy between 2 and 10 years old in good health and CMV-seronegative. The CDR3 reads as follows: CASSLVAGGPTDTQYF. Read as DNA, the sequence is TGCGCCAGCAGCTTGGTGGCGGGAGGGCCGACAGATACGCAGTATTTT.